This is a list of T cell receptor beta chains from one sample in a study of cytomegalovirus exposure and HLA in healthy donors. Assay used: immunoSEQ multiplex PCR; TCRdb lists only in-frame clones, some missing. The data contain some 45,000 clones, approximately 70% of them singletons. Input material: PBMCs. The receptors originated from a man aged 25 to 45 in good health and CMV-seronegative. CDR3s leave out the opening cysteine and the closing phenylalanine or tryptophan. D genes are given only for firm matches.

. TRBV5-1 ASSPRDNTDTQY
TRBD1 TRBV9 ASSVGTGHNQPQH
. TRBV5-4 ASSFWSVTRLN
TRBD1 TRBV19 ASSIEGGGTEAF
. TRBV30 AWSFGDLDTDTQY
TRBD2 TRBV5-1 ASSLAAGTTTDTQY
TRBD2 TRBV7-9 ASSLWGGVNEQF
TRBD1 TRBV6-5 ASSYSGQATYEQY
TRBD1 TRBV29-1 SVRQGSDTQY
. TRBV21-1 ASSKERDTGELF
. TRBV6-1 ASSVQRETQY
TRBD2 TRBV2 ASSVDSGISEQY
. TRBV5-8 ASSLVEVGHADTQY
. TRBV15 ATSRGRGAAGELF
. TRBV7-2 ASSLRPVAGEAF
. TRBV29-1 SVQTGNEQF
TRBD1 TRBV7-6 ASSSADRGSYEQY
. TRBV14 ASSQGGYTQY
TRBD2 TRBV14 ASSQDPPGGEGDTQY
. TRBV5-4 ASTVTGTQI
. TRBV2 ASSAGVGAGSGQY
. TRBV18 ASSRTVPSNTGELF
. TRBV19 ASSTRQANQPQH
. TRBV2 ARGTYQETQY
TRBD1 TRBV6-5 ASSGQGNEQY
TRBD1 TRBV6-6 ASSQGQGTYNEQF
TRBD1 TRBV7-9 ASSYRDRGLAEAF
. TRBV2 ASSEALQGRNYGYT
. TRBV4-1 ASSQEDIGGTGYT
TRBD1 TRBV5-4 ASSSRQGSNTEAF
. TRBV18 ASSEGQNQPQH
. TRBV4-2 ASSQAGNYEQY
TRBD1 TRBV7-9 ASSPADRGWNTEAF
TRBD1 TRBV5-1 ASSLGGVSNQPQH
. TRBV7-9 ASSTRTEFYEQY
TRBD1 TRBV2 ASRGIQGSNQPQH